Each of the 27 T cell receptor beta chains below was sequenced from the same sample in a study of cytomegalovirus exposure and HLA in healthy donors. The PCR made use of 60 Vbeta and 13 Jbeta primers. Clones were read by immunoSEQ multiplex PCR, and TCRdb kept only the in-frame ones, dropping some. The data show about 150,000 clones, approximately 67% seen once. Sequenced input: PBMCs. The receptors stem from a woman aged 55-69 years in good health and CMV-seronegative.

The genes are TRBV28 and TRBJ2-7; 11 bases map to TRBD2. The CDR3 totals 14 residues. Germline assignment: CDR1 MDHEN and CDR2 SYDVKM. Losses at the gene ends were 8 bases for V and 7 bases for J; bases not matched to a gene: 10. The CDR3 spells CASGASGRSMEQYF. CDR3 coding DNA: TGTGCCAGCGGGGCTAGCGGGAGGTCTATGGAGCAGTACTTC.

The gene calls are TRBV6-1 and TRBJ1-1; the match to TRBD1 covers 11 bases. The CDR3 is 15 amino acids. The J segment lost 5 bases and the V segment lost 5 bases, leaving 7 bases of the junction unmatched. Germline V gives CDR1 MNHNS, CDR2 SASEGT. The CDR3 DNA follows: TGTGCCAGCAGTTCAACCGGGACAGGGGGGACTGAAGCTTTCTTT. It translates to CASSSTGTGGTEAFF.

This clone has a handful of counts. V is TRBV6-6 and J is TRBJ2-3, with 11 bases lining up with TRBD2. The V segment lost 1 base and the J segment 12 bases; nucleotides outside the gene matches: 3. The CDR3 length is 13 residues. CDR1 and CDR2 from the germline V gene are MNHNY and SVGAGI (reference sequence). The CDR3 DNA reads as TGTGCCAGCAGTTACTTCCTAGCGGGGGGCCAGTATTTT. This gives the protein CASSYFLAGGQYF.

The chain joins TRBV19 to TRBJ2-1, with D perhaps TRBD1 (5 bases). Deletions cut 7 bases from V and 5 bases from J, with 12 bases between. Germline values: CDR1 LNHDA, CDR2 SQIVND (reference sequence). This CDR3 contains 13 residues. The CDR3 region has the DNA TGTGCCAGTAATTGGCAGGGAAACAATGAGCAGTTCTTC. Residues: CASNWQGNNEQFF.

This sequence joins TRBV11-1 and TRBJ2-7; 10 bases agree with TRBD1. Germline V gives CDR1 SGHAT, CDR2 FQDESV (reference sequence). After removal of 0 bases from V and 3 bases from J, the junction contained 5 bases not matched to a gene. This CDR3 is built from 16 residues. DNA for the CDR3: TGTGCCAGCAGCTTAGCCGGGACAGGGGTCGTCTACGAGCAGTACTTC. This sequence encodes CASSLAGTGVVYEQYF.

The rearrangement uses TRBV5-1 and TRBJ2-5; tentative D call: TRBD1 (5 bases). Trimming removed 0 bases at V and 4 bases at J, with 19 bases between. The germline gives CDR1 SGHRS, CDR2 YFSETQ. This CDR3 has 17 amino acids. Here the CDR3 reads CASSLARVETVGETQYF. CDR3 DNA: TGCGCCAGCAGCTTGGCCAGGGTAGAAACAGTCGGAGAGACCCAGTACTTC.

The V call is TRBV15, the J call TRBJ2-5; D is possibly TRBD1 (6 bases). Germline loops: CDR1 LNHNV, CDR2 YYDKDF (reference sequence). Trimming stripped 1 base from V and 11 bases from J, with 14 bases between. The CDR3 consists of 13 residues. The CDR3 DNA reads TGTGCCACCAGCAGAGTCCGGGCAGGGGAGCAGTACTTC. It translates to CATSRVRAGEQYF.

V is TRBV7-2 and J is TRBJ2-3; 9 nucleotides line up with TRBD2. The CDR3 is made up of 15 amino acids. The V segment lost 6 bases and the J segment 0 bases; nucleotides outside the gene matches: 4. Germline loops: CDR1 SGHTA, CDR2 FQGNSA. CDR3 DNA sequence: TGTGCCAGCAGTATAGCGGGGGACAGCACAGATACGCAGTATTTT. Its translation is CASSIAGDSTDTQYF.

The gene calls are TRBV2 and TRBJ2-7; possible D gene TRBD2, 5 bases. Trimming took 4 bases from V and 4 from J, leaving 17 bases between them. The CDR3 is 15 amino acids. CDR1 and CDR2 from the germline V gene are SNHLY and FYNNEI. CDR3 in DNA: TGTGCCAGCAGTGGTCCGGCGGGTACTCCGTACGAGCAGTACTTC. Its translation: CASSGPAGTPYEQYF.

The rearrangement links TRBV6-5 to TRBJ2-7, with 8 bases that match TRBD1. The CDR3 length is 15 residues. V dropped 5 bases and J dropped 3; count of bases not matched to a gene: 9. The germline V gene encodes CDR1 MNHEY and CDR2 SVGAGI. The CDR3 reads CASSLQGAGIYEQYF. DNA for the CDR3: TGTGCCAGCAGTCTTCAGGGGGCGGGGATCTACGAGCAGTACTTC.

The gene calls are TRBV6-5 and TRBJ2-7; TRBD1 is a possible D gene (6 bases). V dropped 5 bases and J dropped 0 bases, with 8 bases sitting between them. The CDR3 has 13 amino acids. Germline V lookup: CDR1 MNHEY, CDR2 SVGAGI. CDR3 in DNA: TGTGCCAGCAGTCGGACAGTCTCCTACGAGCAGTACTTC. Translated: CASSRTVSYEQYF.

The chain links TRBV7-9 to TRBJ1-2; D not certain. The V gene's germline CDR1 is SEHNR and CDR2 FQNEAQ (reference sequence). The V gene lost 5 bases and the J gene lost 4 bases, with 17 bases spanning the gap. The CDR3 contains 15 residues. The CDR3 DNA is TGTGCCAGCAGCGAATTCTCACAGCTTATCTATGGCTACACCTTC. Translating it yields CASSEFSQLIYGYTF.

The genes are TRBV21-1 and TRBJ2-7; the table gives TRBD2 as D, unverified against the DNA. TRBV21-1 is tagged as a pseudogene. The CDR3 sequence is 16 residues long. This CDR3 is CASSNETSGRRNEQYF. CDR3 coding DNA: TGTGCCAGCAGCAATGAGACTAGCGGGAGAAGAAACGAGCAGTACTTC.

V gene TRBV7-2 combines with J gene TRBJ2-5, with 11 bases fitting TRBD2. V shed 1 base, J shed 5 bases, and the junction held 12 bases outside the gene matches. This CDR3 region has 18 residues. Looked up from germline, CDR1 is SGHTA and CDR2 is FQGNSA. The CDR3 loop is CASSLGVLAGAQGETQYF. In nucleotides, the CDR3 is TGTGCCAGCAGCTTAGGGGTACTAGCGGGGGCGCAAGGGGAGACCCAGTACTTC.

The chain uses TRBV19 and TRBJ2-2; TRBD2 matches 12 bases. The length of the CDR3 is 16 residues. Germline V gene data show CDR1 as LNHDA and CDR2 as SQIVND (reference sequence). The V gene end was trimmed by 5 bases and the J gene end by 5 bases; junction bases not matched to a gene: 6. The CDR3 region has the DNA TGTGCCAGTAGTTCTAGCGGGGGGGCAGTGACCGGGGAGCTGTTTTTT. Translated: CASSSSGGAVTGELFF.

The chain has TRBV15 and TRBJ1-2, with D unresolved. Trimming left V 1 base short and J 4 bases short, with 13 bases between. CDR1 is LNHNV and CDR2 is YYDKDF in the germline V gene (reference sequence). The CDR3 has 15 residues. The chain's CDR3 is CATSRGDREGYGYTF. CDR3 coding DNA: TGTGCCACCAGCAGAGGGGATAGGGAGGGCTATGGCTACACCTTC.

This chain connects TRBV5-1 to TRBJ2-7, with D unclear. The germline gives CDR1 SGHRS, CDR2 YFSETQ. CDR3 length: 14 amino acids. V lost 0 bases and J lost 5, with 12 bases in between. CDR3 in DNA: TGCGCCAGCAGCTTGGAGACAAGCCGAAACGAGCAGTACTTC. Amino acids: CASSLETSRNEQYF.

The V gene is TRBV28, the J gene TRBJ2-3; D remains ambiguous. Germline CDR1 reads MDHEN; CDR2 reads SYDVKM. The CDR3 has 14 residues. V dropped 2 bases and J dropped 5 bases, with 11 bases sitting between them. CDR3 sequence: CASSLQRGRDTQYF. The CDR3 region has the DNA TGTGCCAGCAGTTTACAACGCGGAAGAGATACGCAGTATTTT.

The V call is TRBV19, the J call TRBJ2-5, with D hard to call. The ends were cut back, 1 base at V and 4 bases at J, with 7 bases in the middle. From germline, CDR1 is LNHDA and CDR2 SQIVND (reference sequence). This CDR3 contains 13 residues. CDR3 loop: CASSIVLRETQYF. As DNA, the CDR3 is TGTGCCAGTAGTATAGTTCTCAGAGAGACCCAGTACTTC.

This clone occurred a few times. The chain uses TRBV15 and TRBJ1-5; tentatively, D is TRBD1 (5 bases). V was shortened by 5 bases and J by 7 bases, with 9 bases between the two germline ends. This CDR3 has 12 residues. Germline values: CDR1 LNHNV, CDR2 YYDKDF (reference sequence). The CDR3 region is CATSQGGQPQHF. CDR3 nucleotide sequence: TGTGCCACCAGCCAGGGCGGACAGCCCCAGCATTTT.

The chain is built from TRBV6-6 and TRBJ2-3; 8 positions match TRBD2. CDR3 length: 15 residues. Germline CDR1 and CDR2: MNHNY and SVGAGI (reference sequence). The junction had 3 bases not matched to a gene; V was cut back by 0 bases and J by 4 bases. The CDR3 bases are TGTGCCAGCAGTTACTCGGGACTAGTTTCAGATACGCAGTATTTT. It is translated as CASSYSGLVSDTQYF.

The rearrangement uses TRBV11-3 and TRBJ2-3; 13 nucleotides align to TRBD2. V shed 2 bases, J shed 6 bases, and the junction held 11 bases outside the gene matches. Germline CDR1 reads SGHNT; CDR2 reads YENEEA. The CDR3 contains 18 residues. CDR3 coding DNA: TGTGCCAGCAGCTTACCCCCGGGACTAGCGGGATCTACGGATACGCAGTATTTT. Encoded protein: CASSLPPGLAGSTDTQYF.

This rearrangement joins TRBV5-1 to TRBJ2-5; TRBD1 aligns across 8 bases. V shed 5 bases, J shed 1 base, and the junction held 4 bases outside the gene matches. The CDR3 spans 14 residues. The germline gives CDR1 SGHRS, CDR2 YFSETQ. The DNA for the CDR3 is TGCGCCAGCAGGGCAGGGGGCCCCCAAGAGACCCAGTACTTC. It encodes CASRAGGPQETQYF.

The chain carries TRBV6-4 and TRBJ1-6; D perhaps matches TRBD1 (6 bases). The ends were cut back, 6 bases at V and 5 bases at J, with 8 bases in the middle. Germline-derived CDR1 and CDR2 are MRHNA and SNTAGT. The CDR3 is 13 residues long. CDR3 sequence reads: CASRGADNSPLHF. Here the CDR3 DNA reads TGTGCCAGCAGGGGGGCAGATAATTCACCCCTCCACTTT.

V is TRBV9 and J is TRBJ1-1, with a possible D match to TRBD1 (6 bases). CDR3 size: 13 residues. Trimming removed 4 bases at V and 8 bases at J, with 15 bases between. Germline V gives CDR1 SGDLS, CDR2 YYNGEE. The CDR3: CASSPGTHGEAFF. For the CDR3, the DNA is TGTGCCAGCAGCCCCGGGACACATGGAGAAGCTTTCTTT.

This sequence joins TRBV19 and TRBJ1-4, with D maybe TRBD1 (5 bases). The CDR3 spans 14 residues. Germline CDR1 and CDR2: LNHDA and SQIVND (reference sequence). Trimming took 5 bases from V and 13 from J, leaving 20 bases between them. The CDR3, as DNA: TGTGCCAGTAGTTATAAGACAGCGGGCGGGGGACTGTTTTTT. Translated: CASSYKTAGGGLFF.

V gene TRBV6-5 combines with J gene TRBJ2-3, with D possibly matching TRBD2 (6 bases). Germline CDR1 MNHEY, CDR2 SVGAGI. The length of the CDR3 is 16 residues. Trimming took off 2 bases at V and 4 bases at J, with 16 bases between the two ends. The CDR3 loop reads CASSYGGSGGADTQYF. The CDR3 bases are TGTGCCAGCAGTTACGGGGGTAGCGGAGGGGCAGATACGCAGTATTTT.